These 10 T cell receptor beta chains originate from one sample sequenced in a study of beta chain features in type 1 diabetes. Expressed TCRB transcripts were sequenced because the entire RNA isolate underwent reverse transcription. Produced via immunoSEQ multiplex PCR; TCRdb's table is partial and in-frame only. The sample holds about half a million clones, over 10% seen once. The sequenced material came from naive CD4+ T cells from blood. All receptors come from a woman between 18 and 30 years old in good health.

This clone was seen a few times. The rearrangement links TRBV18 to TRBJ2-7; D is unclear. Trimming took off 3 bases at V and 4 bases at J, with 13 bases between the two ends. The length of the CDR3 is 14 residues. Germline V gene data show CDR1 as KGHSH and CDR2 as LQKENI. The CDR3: CASSPRRTDYEQYF. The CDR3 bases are TGTGCCAGCTCACCCCGTCGGACGGATTACGAGCAGTACTTC.

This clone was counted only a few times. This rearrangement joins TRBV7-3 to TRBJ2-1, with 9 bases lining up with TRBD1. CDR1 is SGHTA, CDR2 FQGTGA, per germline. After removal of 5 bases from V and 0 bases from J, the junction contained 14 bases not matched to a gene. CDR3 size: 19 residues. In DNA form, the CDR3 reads TGTGCCAGCAGCCCTAACAGGGGGCGCGTTTCTAGCTCCTACAATGAGCAGTTCTTC. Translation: CASSPNRGRVSSSYNEQFF.

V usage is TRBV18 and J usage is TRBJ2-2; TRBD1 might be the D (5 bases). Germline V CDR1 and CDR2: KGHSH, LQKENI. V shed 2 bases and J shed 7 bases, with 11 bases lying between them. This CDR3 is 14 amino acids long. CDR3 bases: TGTGCCAGCTCACCAGCTGGACAAGTCGGGGAGCTGTTTTTT. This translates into CASSPAGQVGELFF.

The CDR3 protein is CASSIRGPGGVANTGELFF. As DNA, the CDR3 is TGTGCCAGCAGCATTCGGGGACCGGGAGGCGTCGCGAACACCGGGGAGCTGTTTTTT. The chain combines TRBV7-9 with TRBJ2-2; 7 bases fit TRBD2. The ends lost 5 bases at V and 0 bases at J; junction bases unmatched: 15. Germline CDR1 and CDR2: SEHNR and FQNEAQ (reference sequence). This CDR3 has 19 residues.

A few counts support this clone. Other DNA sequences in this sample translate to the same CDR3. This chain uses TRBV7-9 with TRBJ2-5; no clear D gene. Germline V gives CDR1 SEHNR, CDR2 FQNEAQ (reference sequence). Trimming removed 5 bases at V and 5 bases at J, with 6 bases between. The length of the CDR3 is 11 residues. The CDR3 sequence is CASSHSETQYF. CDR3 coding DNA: TGTGCCAGCAGCCATTCGGAGACCCAGTACTTC.

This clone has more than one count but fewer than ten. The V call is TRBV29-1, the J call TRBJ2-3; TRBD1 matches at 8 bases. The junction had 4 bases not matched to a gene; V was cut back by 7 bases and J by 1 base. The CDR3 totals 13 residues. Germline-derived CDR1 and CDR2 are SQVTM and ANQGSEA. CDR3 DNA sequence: TGCAGCGGCGGGACAGGACGCACAGATACGCAGTATTTT. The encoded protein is CSGGTGRTDTQYF.

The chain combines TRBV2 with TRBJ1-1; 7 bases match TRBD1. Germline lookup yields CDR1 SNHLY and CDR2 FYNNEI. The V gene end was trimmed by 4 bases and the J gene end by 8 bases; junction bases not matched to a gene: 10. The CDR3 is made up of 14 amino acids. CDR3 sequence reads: CASSVNYGQDEAFF. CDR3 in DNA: TGTGCCAGCAGTGTAAACTACGGACAGGACGAAGCTTTCTTT.

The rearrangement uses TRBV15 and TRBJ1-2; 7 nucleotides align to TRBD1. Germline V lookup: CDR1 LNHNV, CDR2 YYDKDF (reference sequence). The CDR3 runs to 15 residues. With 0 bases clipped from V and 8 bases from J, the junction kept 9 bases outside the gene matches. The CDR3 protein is CATSRDRKGGLGYTF. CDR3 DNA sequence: TGTGCCACCAGCAGAGACCGGAAAGGGGGCTTAGGCTACACCTTC.

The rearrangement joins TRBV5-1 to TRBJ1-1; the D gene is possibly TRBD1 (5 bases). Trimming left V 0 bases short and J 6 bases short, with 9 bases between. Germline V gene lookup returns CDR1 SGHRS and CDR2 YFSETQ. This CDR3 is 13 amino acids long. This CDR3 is CASSLARAAEAFF. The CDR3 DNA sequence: TGCGCCAGCAGCTTGGCCAGGGCCGCTGAAGCTTTCTTT.

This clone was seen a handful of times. The CDR3 nucleotides read TGCGCCAGCAGCCGACTCAATCGGGGCGAAAAACTGTTTTTT. Its translation is CASSRLNRGEKLFF. The chain carries TRBV4-1 and TRBJ1-4, with D perhaps matching TRBD1 (5 bases). This CDR3 is 14 amino acids long. V was shortened by 4 bases and J by 8 bases, with 14 bases between the two germline ends. In germline, CDR1 is MGHRA, CDR2 YSYEKL.